This T cell receptor beta chain appears in the sequencing data of a study of blood T cell repertoires in COVID-19 (TCRdb year 2020). For the study in its entirety: Collaborator samples came from the United States, Italy and Spain and covered acute and convalescent phases of COVID-19. The repertoires were released in a freely available public database meant as a resource for research on the immune response to SARS-CoV-2. Sample metadata almost always included a de-identified subject ID, COVID-19 status, age in years and sex. The samples were drawn from the first 160 participants of the ongoing ImmuneRACE study and from 950 to 1,500 subjects provided by 6 global collaborators. Deeply sampled blood TCRbeta repertoires from subjects exposed to, actively infected with, or recovered from COVID-19 were included in the dataset. The material from the prospective study consisted of cDNA or gDNA derived from T cells, B-cell-depleted T cells, or PBMCs. Where HLA class I and class II types were available, the types were taken from metadata supplied by the sample provider, not from assay-based typing.

Whole blood was collected in K2EDTA tubes by collaborating institutions according to the institutions' own protocols. For TCRbeta analysis, collaborators shipped samples as frozen whole blood, isolated PBMCs, or DNA extracted from either of those sample types. V ends up 6 bases short and J 0 bases short, with an unmatched junction base count of 18. The germline V gene provides CDR1 ENHRY and CDR2 SYGVKD. Including the terminal cysteine and phenylalanine, the CDR3 comprises 21 residues. Only the CDR3 DNA is retained, 63 bases long and in frame from the first base. The immunoSEQ Assay, a bias-controlled multiplex PCR, was used to amplify TCRbeta CDR3 regions from genomic DNA. Per the authors' processing: Nucleated cell counts per sample were estimated from amplification of reference gene primers within the assay. To quantify the absolute abundance of each unique TCRbeta CDR3 rearrangement, sequence reads were collapsed and filtered. For each sample, productive Simpson clonality was calculated as the square root of Simpson's diversity index over productive rearrangements. The clones in this table, taken by TCRdb from immuneACCESS, are in-frame only. Not every clone is retained; where verified, under half of the shortfall comes from an unresolved V gene, and the cause of the rest is unknown. The D gene and trimming were derived from the DNA, and the V and J assignments and clone size from that table. The sample table holds 50,000 to 70,000 clones, of which less than 90% were seen once. The top ten clonotypes cover 7% to 10% of the sample.

What the authors observed across the whole study: Clinical and demographic metadata were provided uncurated, with the amount varying by source and participant.

As regards this clone: What antigen it recognizes has not been identified. Base-call qualities are not available, and no considerably larger clone is one nucleotide away.

This TCR was sampled from a woman aged 70-85 years with active COVID-19. Specimen: peripheral blood. The chain links TRBV10-3 with TRBJ2-7, and TRBD2 aligns with 15 junction nucleotides. In nucleotide form, the sequence is TGTGCCATCAGGGGACAGGGTATGATCGGGACTAGCGGGAGGACCTCCTACGAGCAGTACTTC. It encodes CAIRGQGMIGTSGRTSYEQYF.